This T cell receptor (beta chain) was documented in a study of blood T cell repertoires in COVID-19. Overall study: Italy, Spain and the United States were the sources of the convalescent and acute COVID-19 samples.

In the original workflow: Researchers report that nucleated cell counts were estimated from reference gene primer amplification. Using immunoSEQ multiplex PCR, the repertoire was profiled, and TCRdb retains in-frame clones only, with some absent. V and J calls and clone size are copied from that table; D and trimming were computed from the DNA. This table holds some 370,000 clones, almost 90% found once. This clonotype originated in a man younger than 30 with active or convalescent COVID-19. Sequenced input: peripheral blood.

CDR3 sequence reads: CASSQTGSTEAFF. For the CDR3, the DNA is TGCGCCAGCAGCCAGACAGGGTCCACTGAAGCTTTCTTT. The chain links TRBV4-3 to TRBJ1-1; TRBD1 matches 7 bases. Germline values: CDR1 LGHNA, CDR2 YSLEER. J lost 4 bases, V lost 3 bases, and 2 bases had no gene match. This CDR3 contains 13 residues.